Here is one TCR beta chain with its context. Its antigen is not identified. What was amplified from RNA transcripts were TCR beta CDR3 regions. An initial round of RT-PCR targeting the TCR CDR3 relied on the HTBI primer set. A single record per CDR3 protein comes from TCRdb applying MiXCR to the multiplex PCR reads. The repertoire holds hundreds of thousands of distinct CDR3 sequences, 20% to 25% seen once, with 45% to 55% in the top ten. The data are from a study of T cells in Graves' hyperthyroidism and ophthalmopathy. Study-wide findings and caveats: Blood samples included most of the expanded thyroid clonotypes exceeding 0.001.

The PBMCs had their origin in roughly 10 ml of fresh peripheral blood. Sequencing input: blood. The clonotype was recovered from a woman in her seventies with Graves' ophthalmopathy.

The CDR3 here is CAWRRQLSSYNEQFF. CDR3 DNA sequence: TGTGCCTGGAGAAGACAGCTTAGCTCCTACAATGAGCAGTTCTTC. This chain links TRBV30 with TRBJ2-1; tentatively, D is TRBD1 (5 bases). This CDR3 is 15 amino acids long. Germline lookup yields CDR1 GTSNPN and CDR2 SVGIG (reference sequence). The ends were cut back, 3 bases at V and 0 bases at J, with 12 bases in the middle. The complete variable domain, with remaining parts taken from reference TRBV30 and TRBJ2-1, reads SQTIHQWPATLVQPVGSPLSLECTVEGTSNPNLYWYRQAAGRGLQLLFYSVGIGQISSEVPQNLSASRPQDRQFILSSKKLLLSDSGFYLCAWRRQLSSYNEQFFGPGTRLTVL.